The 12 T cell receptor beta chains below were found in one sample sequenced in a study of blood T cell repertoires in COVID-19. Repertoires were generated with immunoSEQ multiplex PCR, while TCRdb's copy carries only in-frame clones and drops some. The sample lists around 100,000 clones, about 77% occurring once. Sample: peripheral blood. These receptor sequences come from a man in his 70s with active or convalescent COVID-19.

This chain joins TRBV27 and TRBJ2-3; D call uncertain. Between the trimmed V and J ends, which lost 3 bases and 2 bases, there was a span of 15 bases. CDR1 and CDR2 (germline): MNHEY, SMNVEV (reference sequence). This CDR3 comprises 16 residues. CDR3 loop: CASSFFPVALTDTQYF. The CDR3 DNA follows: TGTGCCAGCAGTTTTTTCCCGGTAGCACTCACAGATACGCAGTATTTT.

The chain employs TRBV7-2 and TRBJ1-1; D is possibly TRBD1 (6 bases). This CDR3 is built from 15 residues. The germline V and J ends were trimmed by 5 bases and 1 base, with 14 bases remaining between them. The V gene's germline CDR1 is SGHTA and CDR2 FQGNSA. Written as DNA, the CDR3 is TGTGCCAGCAGCCTCGGGGGGCCGCCGAACACTGAAGCTTTCTTT. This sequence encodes CASSLGGPPNTEAFF.

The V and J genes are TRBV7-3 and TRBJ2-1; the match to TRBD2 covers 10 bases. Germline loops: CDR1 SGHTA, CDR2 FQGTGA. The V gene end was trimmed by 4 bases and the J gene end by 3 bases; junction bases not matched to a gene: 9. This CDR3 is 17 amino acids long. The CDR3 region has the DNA TGTGCCAGCAGCTCCTTCCGGACTAGCGGACACTACAATGAGCAGTTCTTC. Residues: CASSSFRTSGHYNEQFF.

This chain's CDR3 is CASSLGLAGGEDTQYF. The CDR3 nucleotides read TGTGCCAGCAGCTTGGGACTAGCGGGAGGAGAGGATACGCAGTATTTT. This sequence joins TRBV7-2 and TRBJ2-3, with 15 bases identical to TRBD2. CDR1 is SGHTA, CDR2 FQGNSA, per germline. Losses at the gene ends were 3 bases for V and 6 bases for J; bases not matched to a gene: 4. CDR3 length equals 16 residues.

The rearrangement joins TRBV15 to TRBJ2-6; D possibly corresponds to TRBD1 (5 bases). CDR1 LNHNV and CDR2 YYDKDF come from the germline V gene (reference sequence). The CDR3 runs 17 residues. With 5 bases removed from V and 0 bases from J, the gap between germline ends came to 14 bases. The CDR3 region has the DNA TGTGCCACCAGCTCTGTAGGGGCCCTCTCTGGGGCCAACGTCCTGACTTTC. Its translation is CATSSVGALSGANVLTF. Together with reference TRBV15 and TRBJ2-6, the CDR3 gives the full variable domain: DAMVIQNPRYQVTQFGKPVTLSCSQTLNHNVMYWYQQKSSQAPKLLFHYYDKDFNNEADTPDNFQSRRPNTSFCFLDIRSPGLGDTAMYLCATSSVGALSGANVLTFGAGSRLTVL.

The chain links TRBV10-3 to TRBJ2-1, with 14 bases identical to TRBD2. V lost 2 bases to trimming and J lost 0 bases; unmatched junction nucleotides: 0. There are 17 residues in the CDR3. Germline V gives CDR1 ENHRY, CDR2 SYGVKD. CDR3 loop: CAISEGTSGSSYNEQFF. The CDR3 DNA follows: TGTGCCATCAGTGAGGGGACTAGCGGGAGCTCCTACAATGAGCAGTTCTTC.

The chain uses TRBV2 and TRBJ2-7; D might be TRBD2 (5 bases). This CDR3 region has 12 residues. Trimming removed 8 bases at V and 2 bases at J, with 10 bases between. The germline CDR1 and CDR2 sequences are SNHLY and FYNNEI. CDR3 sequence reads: CASGSIPYEQYF. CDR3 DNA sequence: TGTGCCAGCGGGAGCATTCCCTACGAGCAGTACTTC.

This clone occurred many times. The CDR3 region is CASKGQGTGELFF. As DNA, the CDR3 is TGTGCCAGCAAGGGACAGGGCACCGGGGAGCTGTTTTTT. The V gene is TRBV13, the J gene TRBJ2-2; 9 positions agree with TRBD1. Germline CDR1 reads PRHDT; CDR2 reads FYEKMQ (reference sequence). CDR3 length: 13 amino acids. V lost 7 bases and J lost 4; bases outside the gene matches: 1.

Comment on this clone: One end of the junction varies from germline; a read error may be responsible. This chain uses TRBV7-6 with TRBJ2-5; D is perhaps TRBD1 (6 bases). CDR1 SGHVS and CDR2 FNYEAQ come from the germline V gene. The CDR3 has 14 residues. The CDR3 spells CASSLSGVGETQYF. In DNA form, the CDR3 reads TGTGCGAGCAGCTTATCAGGGGTGGGTGAGACCCAGTACTTC.

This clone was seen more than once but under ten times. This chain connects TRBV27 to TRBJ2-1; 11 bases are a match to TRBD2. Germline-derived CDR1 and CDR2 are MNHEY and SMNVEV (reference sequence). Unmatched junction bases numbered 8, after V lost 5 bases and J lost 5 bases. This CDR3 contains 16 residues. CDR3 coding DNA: TGTGCCAGCAGTCAGGTGGGGACTAGCGGTGACAATGAGCAGTTCTTC. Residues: CASSQVGTSGDNEQFF.

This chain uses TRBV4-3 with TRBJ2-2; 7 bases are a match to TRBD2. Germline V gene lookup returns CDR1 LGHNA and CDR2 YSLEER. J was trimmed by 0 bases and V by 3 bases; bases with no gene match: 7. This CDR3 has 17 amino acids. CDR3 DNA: TGCGCCAGCAGCCATGGCGGGGGACCTACGAACACCGGGGAGCTGTTTTTT. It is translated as CASSHGGGPTNTGELFF.

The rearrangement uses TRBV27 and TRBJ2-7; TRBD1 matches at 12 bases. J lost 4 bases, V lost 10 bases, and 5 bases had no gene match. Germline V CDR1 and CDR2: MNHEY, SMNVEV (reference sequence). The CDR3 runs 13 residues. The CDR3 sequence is CAIKGQGAYEQYF. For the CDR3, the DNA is TGTGCCATAAAGGGACAGGGGGCTTACGAGCAGTACTTC.